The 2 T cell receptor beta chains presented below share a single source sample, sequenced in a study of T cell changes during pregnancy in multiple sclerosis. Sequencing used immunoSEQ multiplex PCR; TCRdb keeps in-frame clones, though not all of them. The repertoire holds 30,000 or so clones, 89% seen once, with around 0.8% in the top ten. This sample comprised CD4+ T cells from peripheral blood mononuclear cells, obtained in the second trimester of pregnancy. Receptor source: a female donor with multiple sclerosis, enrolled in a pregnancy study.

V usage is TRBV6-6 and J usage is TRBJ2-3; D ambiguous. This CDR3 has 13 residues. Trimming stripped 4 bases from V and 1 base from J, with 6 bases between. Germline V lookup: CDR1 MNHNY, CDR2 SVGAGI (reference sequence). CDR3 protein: CASSSSGTDTQYF. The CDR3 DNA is TGTGCCAGCAGTTCGTCCGGCACAGATACGCAGTATTTT.

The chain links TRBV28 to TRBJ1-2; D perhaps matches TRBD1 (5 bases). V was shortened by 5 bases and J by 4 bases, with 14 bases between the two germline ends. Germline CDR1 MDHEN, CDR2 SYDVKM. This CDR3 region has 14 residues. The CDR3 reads CASSPPTAGYGYTF. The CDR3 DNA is TGTGCCAGCAGTCCCCCGACAGCAGGCTATGGCTACACCTTC.